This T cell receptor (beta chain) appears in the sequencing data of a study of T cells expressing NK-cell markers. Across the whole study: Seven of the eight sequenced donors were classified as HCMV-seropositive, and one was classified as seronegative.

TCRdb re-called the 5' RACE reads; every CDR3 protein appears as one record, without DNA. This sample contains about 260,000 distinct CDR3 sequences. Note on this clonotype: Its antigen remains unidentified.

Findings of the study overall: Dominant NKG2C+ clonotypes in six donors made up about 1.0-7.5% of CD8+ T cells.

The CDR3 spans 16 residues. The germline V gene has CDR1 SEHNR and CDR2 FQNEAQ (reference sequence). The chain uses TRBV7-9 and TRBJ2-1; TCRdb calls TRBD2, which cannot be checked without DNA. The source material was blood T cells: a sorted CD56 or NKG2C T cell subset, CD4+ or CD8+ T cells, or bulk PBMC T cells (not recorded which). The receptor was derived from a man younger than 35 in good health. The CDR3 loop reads CASSLVGPKGHNEQFF.